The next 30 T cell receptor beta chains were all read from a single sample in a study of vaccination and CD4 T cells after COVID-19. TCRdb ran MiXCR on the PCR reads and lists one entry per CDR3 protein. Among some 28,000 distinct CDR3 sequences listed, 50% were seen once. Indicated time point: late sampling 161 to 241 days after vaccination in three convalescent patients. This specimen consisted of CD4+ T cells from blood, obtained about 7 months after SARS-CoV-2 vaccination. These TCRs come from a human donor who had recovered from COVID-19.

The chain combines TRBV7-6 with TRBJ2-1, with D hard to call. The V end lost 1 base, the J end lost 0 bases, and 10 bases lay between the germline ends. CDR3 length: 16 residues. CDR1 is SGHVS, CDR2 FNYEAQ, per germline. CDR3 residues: CASSLVAASSYNEQFF. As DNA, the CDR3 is TGTGCCAGCAGCTTAGTGGCAGCGAGCTCCTACAATGAGCAGTTCTTC.

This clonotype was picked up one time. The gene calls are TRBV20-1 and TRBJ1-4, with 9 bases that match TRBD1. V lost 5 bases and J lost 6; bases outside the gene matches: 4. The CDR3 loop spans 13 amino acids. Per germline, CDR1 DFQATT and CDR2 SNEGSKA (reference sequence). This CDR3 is CSAFGTGYEKLFF. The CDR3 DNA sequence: TGCAGTGCTTTCGGGACAGGGTATGAAAAACTGTTTTTT.

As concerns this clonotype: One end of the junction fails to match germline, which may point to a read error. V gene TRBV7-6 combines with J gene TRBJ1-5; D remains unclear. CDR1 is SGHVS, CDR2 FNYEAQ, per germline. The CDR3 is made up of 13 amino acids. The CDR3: CANSGSYNQPQHF. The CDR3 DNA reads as TGTGCCAACAGCGGATCCTACAATCAGCCCCAGCATTTT.

The chain's CDR3 is CASSLFVDEKLFF. DNA of the CDR3: TGTGCCAGCAGTTTATTCGTCGACGAAAAACTGTTTTTT. The chain carries TRBV28 and TRBJ1-4; D is unresolved. The CDR3 is 13 amino acids. Per the germline V gene, CDR1 is MDHEN and CDR2 is SYDVKM. Trimming cost V 1 base and J 8 bases, with 8 bases left between them. Complete variable domain (other parts from reference TRBV28 and TRBJ1-4): DVKVTQSSRYLVKRTGEKVFLECVQDMDHENMFWYRQDPGLGLRLIYFSYDVKMKEKGDIPEGYSVSREKKERFSLILESASTNQTSMYLCASSLFVDEKLFFGSGTQLSVL.

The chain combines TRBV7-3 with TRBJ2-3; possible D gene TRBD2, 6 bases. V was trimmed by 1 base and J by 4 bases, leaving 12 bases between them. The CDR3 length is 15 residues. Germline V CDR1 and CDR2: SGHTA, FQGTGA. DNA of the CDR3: TGTGCCAGCAGCTTAAGCCGGGAGAGGTCAGATACGCAGTATTTT. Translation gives CASSLSRERSDTQYF.

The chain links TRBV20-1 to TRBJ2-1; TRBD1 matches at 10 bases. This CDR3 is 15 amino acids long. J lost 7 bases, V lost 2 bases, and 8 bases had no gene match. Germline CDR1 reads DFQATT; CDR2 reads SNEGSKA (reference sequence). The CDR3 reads CSARTGTGEWNEQFF. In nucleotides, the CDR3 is TGCAGTGCTAGAACCGGGACAGGGGAGTGGAATGAGCAGTTCTTC.

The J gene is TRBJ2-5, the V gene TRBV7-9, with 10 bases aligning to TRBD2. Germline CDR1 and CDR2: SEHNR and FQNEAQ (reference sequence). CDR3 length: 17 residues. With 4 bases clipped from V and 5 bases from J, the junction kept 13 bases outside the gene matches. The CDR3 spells CASSCLGPSGSCETQYF. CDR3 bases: TGTGCCAGCAGCTGTCTTGGGCCTAGCGGGAGTTGTGAGACCCAGTACTTC.

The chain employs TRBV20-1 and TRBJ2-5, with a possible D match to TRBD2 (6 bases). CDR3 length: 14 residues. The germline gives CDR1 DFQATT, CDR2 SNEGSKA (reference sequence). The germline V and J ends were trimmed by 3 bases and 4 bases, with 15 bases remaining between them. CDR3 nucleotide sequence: TGCAGTGCTAGGGCGGCGGGGACCCCAGAGACCCAGTACTTC. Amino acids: CSARAAGTPETQYF.

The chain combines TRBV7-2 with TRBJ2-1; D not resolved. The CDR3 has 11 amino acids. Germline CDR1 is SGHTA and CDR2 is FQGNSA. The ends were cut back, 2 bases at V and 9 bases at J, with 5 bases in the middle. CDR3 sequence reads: CASSLLLEQFF. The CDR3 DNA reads TGTGCCAGCAGCTTACTCCTTGAGCAGTTCTTC.

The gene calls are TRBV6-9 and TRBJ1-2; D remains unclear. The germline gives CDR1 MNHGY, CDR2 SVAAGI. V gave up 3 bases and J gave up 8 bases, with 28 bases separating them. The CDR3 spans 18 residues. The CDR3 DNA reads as TGTGCCAGCAGTTACCATAGATCGATTTTTTCCCCCCTGTGGGGCTACACCTTC. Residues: CASSYHRSIFSPLWGYTF.

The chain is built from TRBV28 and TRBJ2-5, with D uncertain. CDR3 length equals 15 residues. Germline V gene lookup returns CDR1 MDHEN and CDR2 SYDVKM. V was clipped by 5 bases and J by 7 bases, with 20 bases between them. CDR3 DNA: TGTGCCAGCAGTCCCCGCCGTTTAGCCGGCAGGACCCAGTACTTC. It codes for CASSPRRLAGRTQYF.

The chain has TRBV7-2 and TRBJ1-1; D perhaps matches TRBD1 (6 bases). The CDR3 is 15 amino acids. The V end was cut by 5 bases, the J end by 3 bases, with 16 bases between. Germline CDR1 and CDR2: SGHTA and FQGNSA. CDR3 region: CASSQSRGRDTEAFF. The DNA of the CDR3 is TGTGCCAGCAGCCAGAGCAGGGGAAGGGACACTGAAGCTTTCTTT.

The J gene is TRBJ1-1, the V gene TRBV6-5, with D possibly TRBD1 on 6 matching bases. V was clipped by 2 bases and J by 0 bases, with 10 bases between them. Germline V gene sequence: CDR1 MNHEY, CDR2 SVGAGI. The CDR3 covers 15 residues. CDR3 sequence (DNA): TGTGCCAGCAGTTACGGGCACAGGGTGAACACTGAAGCTTTCTTT. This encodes CASSYGHRVNTEAFF.

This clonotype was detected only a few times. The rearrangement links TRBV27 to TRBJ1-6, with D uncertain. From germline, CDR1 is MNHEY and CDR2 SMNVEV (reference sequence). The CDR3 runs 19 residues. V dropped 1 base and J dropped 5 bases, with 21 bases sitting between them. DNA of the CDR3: TGTGCCAGCAGTTTATATTGGCCCCTCGACGGGGTTAATAATTCACCCCTCCACTTT. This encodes CASSLYWPLDGVNNSPLHF.

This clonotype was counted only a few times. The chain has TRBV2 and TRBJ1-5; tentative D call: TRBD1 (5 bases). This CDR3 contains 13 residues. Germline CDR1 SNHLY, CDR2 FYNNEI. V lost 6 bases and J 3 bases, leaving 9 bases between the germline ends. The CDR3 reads CASRLDTNQPQHF. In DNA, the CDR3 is TGTGCCAGCAGATTGGACACCAATCAGCCCCAGCATTTT.

Written as DNA, the CDR3 is TGCAGTGCTAGACACGCAACGTCCCAGGGGGGCTACGAGCAGTACTTC. It translates to CSARHATSQGGYEQYF. The J gene is TRBJ2-7, the V gene TRBV20-1, with D perhaps matching TRBD1 (7 bases). The germline gives CDR1 DFQATT, CDR2 SNEGSKA (reference sequence). The CDR3 totals 16 residues. Trimming took off 2 bases at V and 3 bases at J, with 20 bases between the two ends.

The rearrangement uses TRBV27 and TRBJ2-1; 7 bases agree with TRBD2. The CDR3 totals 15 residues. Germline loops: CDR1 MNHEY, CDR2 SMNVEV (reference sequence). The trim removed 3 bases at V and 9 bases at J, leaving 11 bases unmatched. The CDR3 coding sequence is TGTGCCAGCAGTTTCACTAGCGAGTCCTTCCGTGAGCAGTTCTTC. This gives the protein CASSFTSESFREQFF.

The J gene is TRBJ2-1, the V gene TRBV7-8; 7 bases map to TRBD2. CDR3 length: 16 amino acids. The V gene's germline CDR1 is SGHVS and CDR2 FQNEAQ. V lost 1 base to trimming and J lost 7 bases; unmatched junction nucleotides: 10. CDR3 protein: CASSLVLGGSVNEQFF. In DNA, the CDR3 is TGTGCCAGCAGCTTAGTCCTGGGCGGGAGTGTGAATGAGCAGTTCTTC.

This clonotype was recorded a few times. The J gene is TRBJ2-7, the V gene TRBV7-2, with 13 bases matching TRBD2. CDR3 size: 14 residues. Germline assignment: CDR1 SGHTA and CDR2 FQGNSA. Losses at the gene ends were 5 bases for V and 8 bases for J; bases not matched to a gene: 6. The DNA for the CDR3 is TGTGCCAGCAGCCAGGGACTAGCGGGAAATCAGCAGTACTTC. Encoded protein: CASSQGLAGNQQYF.

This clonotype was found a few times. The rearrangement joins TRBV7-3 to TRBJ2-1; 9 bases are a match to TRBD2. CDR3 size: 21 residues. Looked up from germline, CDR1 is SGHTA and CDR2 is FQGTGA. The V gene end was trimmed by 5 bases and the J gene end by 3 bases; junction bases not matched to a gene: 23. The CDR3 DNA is TGTGCCAGCAGCCCGTTAGGCGCTAGCGGGAAAGGGGAGAAACGCTACAATGAGCAGTTCTTC. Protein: CASSPLGASGKGEKRYNEQFF.

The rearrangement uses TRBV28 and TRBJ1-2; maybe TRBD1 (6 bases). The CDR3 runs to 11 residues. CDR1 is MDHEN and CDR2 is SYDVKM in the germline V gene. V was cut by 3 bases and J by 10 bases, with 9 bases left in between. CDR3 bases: TGTGCCAGCAGTTTCGGACAGACCTACACCTTC. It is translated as CASSFGQTYTF.

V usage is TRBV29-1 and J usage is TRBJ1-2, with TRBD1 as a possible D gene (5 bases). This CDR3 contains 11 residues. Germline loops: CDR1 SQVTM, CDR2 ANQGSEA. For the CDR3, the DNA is TGCGGCACGGGGGGTTCCTATGGCTACACCTTC. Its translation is CGTGGSYGYTF.

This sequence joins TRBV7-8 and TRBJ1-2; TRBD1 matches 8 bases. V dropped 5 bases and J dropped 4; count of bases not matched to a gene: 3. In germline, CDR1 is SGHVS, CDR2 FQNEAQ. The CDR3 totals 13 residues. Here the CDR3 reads CASSEDRVYGYTF. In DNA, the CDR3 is TGTGCCAGCAGCGAGGACAGGGTCTATGGCTACACCTTC.

This CDR3 is CATSRDEGEEYF. DNA for the CDR3: TGTGCCACCAGCAGAGATGAGGGGGAAGAGTACTTC. V is TRBV15 and J is TRBJ2-7; a weak D match, TRBD1 (6 bases). Trimming pared 0 bases from V and 11 bases from J, leaving 11 bases between. CDR3 size: 12 residues. Germline CDR1 reads LNHNV; CDR2 reads YYDKDF (reference sequence).

As DNA, the CDR3 is TGTGCCAGCAGAGAGGGGGGAATCGGGACAGGGGGCCAAGAGACCCAGTACTTC. Amino acid sequence: CASREGGIGTGGQETQYF. The rearrangement uses TRBV6-4 and TRBJ2-5; 11 nucleotides align to TRBD1. Trimming at V came to 6 bases and at J to 1 base, leaving 13 bases not matched to a gene. Germline values: CDR1 MRHNA, CDR2 SNTAGT. The CDR3 contains 18 residues.

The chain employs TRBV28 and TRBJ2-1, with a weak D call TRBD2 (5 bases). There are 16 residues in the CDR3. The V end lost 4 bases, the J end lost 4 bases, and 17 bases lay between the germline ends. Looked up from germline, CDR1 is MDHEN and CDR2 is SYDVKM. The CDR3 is CASSSLVRGGYNEQFF. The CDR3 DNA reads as TGTGCCAGCAGTTCCTTAGTGAGAGGAGGATACAATGAGCAGTTCTTC.

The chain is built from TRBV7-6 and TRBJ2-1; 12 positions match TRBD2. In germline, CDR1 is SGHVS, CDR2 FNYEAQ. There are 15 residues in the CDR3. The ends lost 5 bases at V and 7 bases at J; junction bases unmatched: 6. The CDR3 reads CASSPGLAGPNEQFF. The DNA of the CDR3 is TGTGCCAGCAGCCCAGGACTAGCGGGACCTAATGAGCAGTTCTTC.

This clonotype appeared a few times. The CDR3, as DNA: TGTGCCAGCAGTTGGACCCGGGACCTACCTGCCGATACGCAGTATTTT. Translation gives CASSWTRDLPADTQYF. V gene TRBV6-5 combines with J gene TRBJ2-3; the D gene could be TRBD1 or TRBD2 (5 bases each). The V and J ends lost 4 bases and 6 bases respectively, with 20 bases between them. This CDR3 comprises 16 residues. Looked up from germline, CDR1 is MNHEY and CDR2 is SVGAGI.

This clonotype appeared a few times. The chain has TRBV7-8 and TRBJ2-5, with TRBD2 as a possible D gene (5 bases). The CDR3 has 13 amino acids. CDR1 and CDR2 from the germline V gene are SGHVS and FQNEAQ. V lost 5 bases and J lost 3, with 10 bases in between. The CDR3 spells CASSHGAEETQYF. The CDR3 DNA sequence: TGTGCCAGCAGCCACGGAGCGGAAGAGACCCAGTACTTC.

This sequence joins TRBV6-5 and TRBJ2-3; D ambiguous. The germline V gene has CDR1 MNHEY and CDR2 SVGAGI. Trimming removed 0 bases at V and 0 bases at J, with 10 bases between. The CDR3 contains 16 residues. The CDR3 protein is CASSYSGRISTDTQYF. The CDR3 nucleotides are TGTGCCAGCAGTTACTCTGGCCGGATTAGCACAGATACGCAGTATTTT.